These 19 T cell receptor beta chains were all obtained from the same sample, sequenced in a study of T cells in Graves' hyperthyroidism and ophthalmopathy (dated by TCRdb to between 2017 and 2020). Library method: multiplex PCR. The sample was run on an Illumina HiSeq 2000. TCR beta CDR3 regions were amplified from RNA transcripts. The first round of RT-PCR for the TCR CDR3 was performed with the HTBI primer set and the Qiagen OneStep RT-PCR kit. TCRdb reprocessed the public reads (quality trimming at Q25 with fastp, clone calling with MiXCR) and kept in-frame beta chains. Rows with a matching CDR3 protein are joined into one entry that keeps the most common DNA and genes. The sample table lists 330,000 or so distinct CDR3 sequences, 15% to 20% of them with a count of one. The top ten clones comprise around 16% of the sample. The sample comprised blood. The receptors here all came from a woman in her forties with Graves' ophthalmopathy.

This clonotype has a count of ten or more. V gene TRBV20-1 combines with J gene TRBJ1-2, with D unresolved. Trimming removed 1 base at V and 6 bases at J, with 15 bases between. CDR3 length: 14 residues. Looked up from germline, CDR1 is DFQATT and CDR2 is SNEGSKA (reference sequence). CDR3 nucleotide sequence: TGCAGTGCTAGAGGCCCCTCTAAGGGAGATGGCTACACCTTC. The encoded protein is CSARGPSKGDGYTF.

This clonotype was counted many times. The rearrangement links TRBV28 to TRBJ2-2; TRBD2 might be the D (5 bases). V lost 7 bases and J 5 bases, leaving 11 bases between the germline ends. The CDR3 runs 13 residues. In germline, CDR1 is MDHEN, CDR2 SYDVKM. The CDR3 DNA reads as TGTGCCAGCAACCTGAGCGGTACCGGGGAGCTGTTTTTT. Translated, it gives CASNLSGTGELFF.

This clonotype was observed at least ten times. The chain uses TRBV29-1 and TRBJ2-5; D may match TRBD1 or TRBD2 (5 bases each). Germline V gene data show CDR1 as SQVTM and CDR2 as ANQGSEA. The CDR3 runs 13 residues. The V and J ends lost 7 bases and 1 base respectively, with 13 bases between them. The CDR3 DNA reads TGCAGCGGAACGGGGCCTACCCAAGAGACCCAGTACTTC. Protein sequence: CSGTGPTQETQYF.

The table lists this clonotype with many counts. CDR3: CASSQGLGTGEETQYF. The CDR3 coding sequence is TGCGCCAGCAGCCAGGGACTTGGGACAGGGGAAGAGACCCAGTACTTC. The chain couples TRBV4-1 to TRBJ2-5; 10 positions match TRBD1. V trimming: 3 bases; J trimming: 3 bases; junction bases outside the gene matches: 7. Germline V gives CDR1 MGHRA, CDR2 YSYEKL. This CDR3 is built from 16 residues.

Note on this clonotype: A junction boundary mismatches the germline segment, possibly from a read error. The chain links TRBV2 to TRBJ1-2; D gene ambiguous. CDR3 size: 10 residues. Germline CDR1 is SNHLY and CDR2 is FYNNEI. The DNA for the CDR3 is TGTGCCATCAGTGAATATGGCTACACCTTC. As protein: CAISEYGYTF.

This clonotype has ten or more counts. The gene calls are TRBV12-3 or TRBV12-4 and TRBJ2-7; no clear D. The germline V and J ends were trimmed by 3 bases and 3 bases, with 9 bases remaining between them. CDR3 size: 13 residues. The CDR3 sequence is CASSLSASYEQYF. Written as DNA, the CDR3 is TGTGCCAGCAGTTTGTCAGCGAGCTACGAGCAGTACTTC.

The J gene is TRBJ2-5, the V gene TRBV12-3 or TRBV12-4; 8 nucleotides align to TRBD1. CDR3 length: 13 amino acids. The V gene end was trimmed by 3 bases and the J gene end by 7 bases; junction bases not matched to a gene: 4. The CDR3 sequence: CASSLQGARTQYF. The CDR3 nucleotides read TGTGCCAGCAGTTTGCAGGGGGCCAGGACCCAGTACTTC.

Many counts were recorded for this clonotype. V usage is TRBV6-2 or TRBV6-3 and J usage is TRBJ2-7; D unclear. CDR1 MNHEY and CDR2 SVGEGT come from the germline V gene. CDR3 length equals 15 residues. V was shortened by 7 bases and J by 4 bases, with 20 bases between the two germline ends. The CDR3 DNA is TGTGCCAGCAACAACCCTCGTGCCAGCTCTTACGAGCAGTACTTC. Translated, it gives CASNNPRASSYEQYF.

This clonotype was seen many times. In nucleotides, the CDR3 is TGTGCCAGCAGTTTATTGAGGACGGATCAGCCCCAGCATTTT. It encodes CASSLLRTDQPQHF. The gene calls are TRBV12-3 or TRBV12-4 and TRBJ1-5; D remains ambiguous. This CDR3 has 14 amino acids. Trimming cost V 2 bases and J 5 bases, with 10 bases left between them.

This clonotype was seen at least ten times. The V gene is TRBV19, the J gene TRBJ2-7; TRBD2 matches 9 bases. Germline V gene sequence: CDR1 LNHDA, CDR2 SQIVND (reference sequence). V dropped 5 bases and J dropped 2; count of bases not matched to a gene: 10. The CDR3 consists of 16 residues. The CDR3 coding sequence is TGTGCCAGTAGTCTGCTTAGCGGCGGGAGGGCCTACGAGCAGTACTTC. This sequence encodes CASSLLSGGRAYEQYF.

Ten or more counts support this clonotype. The J gene is TRBJ1-5, the V gene TRBV7-2, with a tentative D call TRBD1 (5 bases). The V gene lost 8 bases and the J gene lost 7 bases, with 12 bases spanning the gap. CDR1 and CDR2 (germline): SGHTA, FQGNSA. The CDR3 is 12 residues long. The CDR3 coding sequence is TGTGCCAGCGCAGAGGGGCGACAGCCCCAGCATTTT. It is translated as CASAEGRQPQHF. Full variable domain (rest looked up from reference TRBV7-2 and TRBJ1-5): GAGVSQSPSNKVTEKGKDVELRCDPISGHTALYWYRQSLGQGLEFLIYFQGNSAPDKSGLPSDRFSAERTGGSVSTLTIQRTQQEDSAVYLCASAEGRQPQHFGDGTRLSIL.

A single count supports this clonotype. The rearrangement uses TRBV6-2 or TRBV6-3 and TRBJ2-7; possibly TRBD1 for D (5 bases). CDR1 is MNHEY and CDR2 is SVGEGT in the germline V gene. The V gene lost 5 bases and the J gene lost 1 base, with 15 bases spanning the gap. The CDR3 spans 15 residues. DNA of the CDR3: TGTGCCAGCAGTAAGGCAGGGATCCCATCCTACGAGCAGTACTTC. The encoded protein is CASSKAGIPSYEQYF.

CDR3 amino acids: CASSYPGGNSPLHF. DNA for the CDR3: TGTGCCAGCAGTTACCCTGGTGGTAATTCACCCCTCCACTTT. The chain couples TRBV6-5 to TRBJ1-6; D not certain. V lost 2 bases and J 6 bases, leaving 8 bases between the germline ends. Germline V gene lookup returns CDR1 MNHEY and CDR2 SVGAGI. This CDR3 contains 14 residues.

This clonotype was observed many times. This chain links TRBV28 with TRBJ1-1, with D possibly being TRBD1 (6 bases). The CDR3 runs to 16 residues. Between the trimmed V and J ends, which lost 7 bases and 6 bases, there was a span of 24 bases. CDR1 and CDR2 (germline): MDHEN, SYDVKM. DNA of the CDR3: TGTGCCAGCAATACTAAAAAGTGGGGGCGACGCCCTGAAGCTTTCTTT. Translated: CASNTKKWGRRPEAFF.

This clonotype was found many times. The DNA for the CDR3 is TGTGCCAGCAGCCTATCCACAGGGTATAGCACAGATACGCAGTATTTT. Its translation: CASSLSTGYSTDTQYF. This chain joins TRBV4-2 and TRBJ2-3; TRBD1 might be the D (6 bases). Per germline, CDR1 LGHNA and CDR2 YNFKEQ. V lost 4 bases, J lost 0 bases, and 14 bases lay in between. The CDR3 loop spans 16 amino acids.

This clonotype occurred many times. The chain has TRBV6-1 and TRBJ2-2; TRBD1 is a possible D gene (5 bases). The germline V gene encodes CDR1 MNHNS and CDR2 SASEGT. V lost 3 bases to trimming and J lost 2 bases, with 13 bases between them. CDR3 length equals 16 residues. The CDR3 sequence is CASSDNWTPNTGELFF. For the CDR3, the DNA is TGTGCCAGCAGTGATAATTGGACACCTAACACCGGGGAGCTGTTTTTT.

This clonotype was seen many times. This rearrangement joins TRBV2 to TRBJ2-7; 10 bases are shared with TRBD2. V was clipped by 8 bases and J by 5 bases; unmatched bases: 3. The CDR3 is made up of 12 amino acids. CDR1 is SNHLY, CDR2 FYNNEI, per germline. This CDR3 is CASGAGGHEQYF. CDR3 nucleotide sequence: TGTGCCAGCGGAGCGGGAGGGCACGAGCAGTACTTC.

The V call is TRBV5-1, the J call TRBJ2-5; the match to TRBD1 covers 7 bases. The germline V gene has CDR1 SGHRS and CDR2 YFSETQ. The V gene end was trimmed by 4 bases and the J gene end by 2 bases; junction bases not matched to a gene: 5. This CDR3 has 14 amino acids. In DNA, the CDR3 is TGCGCCAGCAGCAACCGACAGGGACAAGAGACCCAGTACTTC. Protein sequence: CASSNRQGQETQYF.

This clonotype was detected ten times or more. The chain combines TRBV5-1 with TRBJ1-2, with D possibly TRBD1 on 5 matching bases. The CDR3 contains 16 residues. The germline gives CDR1 SGHRS, CDR2 YFSETQ. The V end was cut by 4 bases, the J end by 3 bases, with 19 bases between. In DNA, the CDR3 is TGCGCCAGCAGCCCTAGACCTTCAATGGGGGACTATGGCTACACCTTC. It translates to CASSPRPSMGDYGYTF.